These 23 T cell receptor beta chains came from one sample sequenced in a study of vaccination and CD4 T cells after COVID-19. Treatment meaning: roughly 11-day PBMC culture with coronavirus spike peptide pools or control peptides (ViraFEST assay). Which antigens these TCRs recognize remains unknown. An Oncomine TCR Beta short-read assay was used to sequence the DNA from cultured CD4+ T cells. TCRdb reprocessed the PCR reads with MiXCR, giving one entry per CDR3 protein. This sample yields more than 9,000 distinct CDR3 sequences, of which around 66% are seen a single time; approximately 35% belongs to the top ten. Sample: CD4+ T cells from blood, cultured in vitro. These receptors came from a human donor who had recovered from COVID-19.

The sample holds a few counts of this clonotype. This rearrangement joins TRBV30 to TRBJ2-5; TRBD2 agrees at 7 bases. This CDR3 is 15 amino acids long. CDR1 is GTSNPN and CDR2 is SVGIG in the germline V gene (reference sequence). J lost 5 bases, V lost 3 bases, and 12 bases had no gene match. CDR3: CAWSGGIAGDETQYF. The CDR3 region has the DNA TGTGCCTGGAGCGGCGGGATTGCGGGGGACGAGACCCAGTACTTC.

The CDR3 DNA sequence: TGTGCCAGCAGCTCCCAAAGGAATGAAGCTTTCTTT. Translated: CASSSQRNEAFF. The chain uses TRBV7-9 and TRBJ1-1; D is ambiguous. Germline V lookup: CDR1 SEHNR, CDR2 FQNEAQ (reference sequence). This CDR3 comprises 12 residues. V was cut by 4 bases and J by 7 bases, with 10 bases left in between.

This clonotype has only one observation. This rearrangement joins TRBV2 to TRBJ2-1; possibly TRBD2 for D (6 bases). In germline, CDR1 is SNHLY, CDR2 FYNNEI. The CDR3 length is 15 residues. V lost 7 bases and J lost 8, with 21 bases in between. The CDR3 protein is CASNSGDVRGDEQFF. The CDR3, as DNA: TGTGCCAGCAATTCGGGGGACGTGAGGGGCGATGAGCAGTTCTTC.

This clonotype has more than one count but fewer than ten. V and J are TRBV7-8 and TRBJ1-1; D is unresolved. Trimming cost V 1 base and J 1 base, with 4 bases left between them. This CDR3 contains 13 residues. The germline CDR1 and CDR2 sequences are SGHVS and FQNEAQ. CDR3 residues: CASSLGANTEAFF. The CDR3 coding sequence is TGTGCCAGCAGCTTAGGGGCGAACACTGAAGCTTTCTTT.

This rearrangement joins TRBV6-1 to TRBJ2-3; maybe TRBD2 (5 bases). This CDR3 has 13 amino acids. CDR1 is MNHNS, CDR2 SASEGT, per germline. V shed 7 bases and J shed 2 bases, with 10 bases lying between them. CDR3 region: CASNQRHTDTQYF. DNA of the CDR3: TGTGCCAGCAATCAGCGGCACACAGATACGCAGTATTTT.

This clonotype was counted a few times. The rearrangement links TRBV20-1 to TRBJ2-3; D not resolved. In germline, CDR1 is DFQATT, CDR2 SNEGSKA (reference sequence). The CDR3 consists of 13 residues. V lost 4 bases and J 0 bases, leaving 8 bases between the germline ends. The DNA for the CDR3 is TGCAGTGCTATCATAGGGAGCACAGATACGCAGTATTTT. Amino acid sequence: CSAIIGSTDTQYF.

V and J are TRBV11-3 and TRBJ2-7, with 14 positions matching TRBD2. The V gene end was trimmed by 3 bases and the J gene end by 2 bases; junction bases not matched to a gene: 3. Looked up from germline, CDR1 is SGHNT and CDR2 is YENEEA. CDR3 length: 16 amino acids. In nucleotides, the CDR3 is TGTGCCAGCAGCTTTGGACTAGCGGGGGGTACCTACGAGCAGTACTTC. This encodes CASSFGLAGGTYEQYF.

The chain has TRBV20-1 and TRBJ1-1; D call uncertain. Germline values: CDR1 DFQATT, CDR2 SNEGSKA (reference sequence). Trimming shortened V by 1 base and J by 6 bases, and 12 bases separated the two germline ends. The CDR3 runs 13 residues. The CDR3 loop reads CSARVILGAEAFF. The CDR3 region has the DNA TGCAGTGCTAGAGTCATTTTGGGCGCTGAAGCTTTCTTT.

The chain joins TRBV6-1 to TRBJ1-5; D may be TRBD1 (6 bases). Germline V CDR1 and CDR2: MNHNS, SASEGT. CDR3 length: 15 amino acids. V was trimmed by 6 bases and J by 3 bases, leaving 15 bases between them. CDR3: CASRHRERDNQPQHF. The CDR3 DNA reads as TGTGCCAGCAGGCACAGGGAAAGGGACAATCAGCCCCAGCATTTT.

This sequence joins TRBV6-2 or TRBV6-3 and TRBJ2-7, with 7 bases lining up with TRBD1. J lost 6 bases, V lost 7 bases, and 6 bases had no gene match. The CDR3 is made up of 12 amino acids. Germline V gene sequence: CDR1 MNHEY, CDR2 SVGEGT. CDR3: CASTRGQVEQYF. The CDR3 nucleotides are TGTGCCAGCACGAGGGGGCAGGTCGAGCAGTACTTC.

This sequence joins TRBV7-8 and TRBJ2-7, with D possibly being TRBD1 or TRBD2 (5 bases each). The CDR3 covers 15 residues. CDR1 and CDR2 from the germline V gene are SGHVS and FQNEAQ. The V end was cut by 2 bases, the J end by 4 bases, with 15 bases between. CDR3 sequence reads: CASSLMKGTRYEQYF. DNA of the CDR3: TGTGCCAGCAGCTTAATGAAGGGGACGCGATACGAGCAGTACTTC.

This chain connects TRBV6-2 or TRBV6-3 to TRBJ1-1; the D gene is possibly TRBD1 (5 bases). Between the trimmed V and J ends, which lost 5 bases and 3 bases, there was a span of 16 bases. The CDR3 length is 15 residues. Germline CDR1 and CDR2: MNHEY and SVGEGT. In DNA form, the CDR3 reads TGTGCCAGCAGTAGCCGGGACGTGGTCGACACTGAAGCTTTCTTT. Residues: CASSSRDVVDTEAFF.

The V gene is TRBV6-1, the J gene TRBJ1-2; D perhaps matches TRBD1 (5 bases). The CDR3 loop spans 15 amino acids. CDR1 MNHNS and CDR2 SASEGT come from the germline V gene. Trimming removed 4 bases from V and 0 bases from J, with 12 bases in between. The CDR3 DNA sequence: TGTGCCAGCAGTGGCTTACAGGCAGCTAACTATGGCTACACCTTC. This sequence encodes CASSGLQAANYGYTF.

The V call is TRBV6-2 or TRBV6-3, the J call TRBJ2-7, with TRBD2 matching 11 bases. CDR3 size: 16 residues. The germline V gene encodes CDR1 MNHEY and CDR2 SVGEGT. V dropped 2 bases and J dropped 2; count of bases not matched to a gene: 5. The CDR3 region is CASSYGLAGGTYEQYF. DNA of the CDR3: TGTGCCAGCAGTTACGGGCTAGCGGGGGGAACCTACGAGCAGTACTTC.

The chain has TRBV7-4 and TRBJ1-2; 7 bases match TRBD1. This CDR3 has 12 amino acids. Germline V CDR1 and CDR2: SGHVT, SQSDAQ. Germline trimming cut 5 bases from V and 8 bases from J; bases unmatched to any gene: 5. CDR3 loop: CASSHRQGGYTF. In DNA form, the CDR3 reads TGTGCCAGCAGCCATCGACAGGGAGGCTACACCTTC.

The chain is built from TRBV7-2 and TRBJ1-1; D is perhaps TRBD1 (5 bases). The germline gives CDR1 SGHTA, CDR2 FQGNSA. Trimming removed 4 bases from V and 1 base from J, with 13 bases in between. The CDR3 totals 15 residues. CDR3 bases: TGTGCCAGCAGCTCCTTAGGGGTTTGGAACACTGAAGCTTTCTTT. Amino acids: CASSSLGVWNTEAFF. Supplemented by reference TRBV7-2 and TRBJ1-1, the full variable domain reads GAGVSQSPSNKVTEKGKDVELRCDPISGHTALYWYRQSLGQGLEFLIYFQGNSAPDKSGLPSDRFSAERTGGSVSTLTIQRTQQEDSAVYLCASSSLGVWNTEAFFGQGTRLTVV.

The chain combines TRBV10-3 with TRBJ2-7, with 8 nucleotides matching TRBD1. Germline V gives CDR1 ENHRY, CDR2 SYGVKD. The CDR3 totals 15 residues. Trimming took 1 base from V and 5 from J; bases not matched to a gene: 7. CDR3 loop: CAISEWGRGHDEQYF. CDR3 DNA sequence: TGTGCCATCAGTGAGTGGGGCAGGGGGCATGACGAGCAGTACTTC.

The chain employs TRBV20-1 and TRBJ1-1; D is uncertain. CDR1 is DFQATT and CDR2 is SNEGSKA in the germline V gene (reference sequence). This CDR3 region has 13 residues. The V end lost 7 bases, the J end lost 0 bases, and 12 bases lay between the germline ends. The CDR3 is CSGGDGMNTEAFF. The CDR3 bases are TGCAGTGGAGGCGATGGAATGAACACTGAAGCTTTCTTT.

The CDR3, as DNA: TGTGCCAGCAGTAAGGTGGGACAGGAGACTTATAGCAATCAGCCCCAGCATTTT. Encoded protein: CASSKVGQETYSNQPQHF. V and J are TRBV6-1 and TRBJ1-5; 8 nucleotides match TRBD1. V was pared by 5 bases and J by 0 bases, with 12 bases of the junction left unmatched. The CDR3 loop spans 18 amino acids. Germline loops: CDR1 MNHNS, CDR2 SASEGT.

CDR3 coding DNA: TGTGCCAGCAGTGTCTTCGGCAGTGGCTACACCTTC. This gives the protein CASSVFGSGYTF. The genes are TRBV2 and TRBJ1-2; no clear D. The CDR3 sequence is 12 residues long. Between the trimmed V and J ends, which lost 4 bases and 7 bases, there was a span of 10 bases. The germline CDR1 and CDR2 sequences are SNHLY and FYNNEI.

This clonotype was seen only a few times. V gene TRBV10-3 combines with J gene TRBJ2-5; 11 nucleotides align to TRBD1. The V segment lost 0 bases and the J segment 9 bases; nucleotides outside the gene matches: 9. The CDR3 has 16 amino acids. Looked up from germline, CDR1 is ENHRY and CDR2 is SYGVKD. CDR3 amino acids: CAISESSSGQGGSQYF. The CDR3 DNA reads TGTGCCATCAGTGAGTCGAGTTCGGGACAGGGGGGGTCCCAGTACTTC.

The chain uses TRBV5-4 and TRBJ2-2, with D tentatively TRBD2 (5 bases). CDR3 size: 15 residues. Between the trimmed V and J ends, which lost 3 bases and 0 bases, there was a span of 9 bases. Germline V CDR1 and CDR2: SGHNT, YYREEE (reference sequence). CDR3 region: CASSSGRANTGELFF. In DNA, the CDR3 is TGTGCCAGCAGCTCCGGGCGGGCGAACACCGGGGAGCTGTTTTTT.

The chain uses TRBV7-3 and TRBJ2-7, with D maybe TRBD1 (6 bases). Trimming stripped 5 bases from V and 2 bases from J, with 13 bases between. The CDR3 sequence is 14 residues long. Germline V lookup: CDR1 SGHTA, CDR2 FQGTGA. CDR3 sequence reads: CASSPAPGAYEQYF. CDR3 coding DNA: TGTGCCAGCAGCCCTGCACCAGGGGCCTACGAGCAGTACTTC.